The sequence of this T cell receptor beta chain was determined in a study of blood T cell repertoires in COVID-19 (dated by TCRdb to 2020 to 2021). As for the study more broadly: Samples covering the acute and convalescent phases of COVID-19 were provided by collaborators in the United States, Italy and Spain. The sample metadata nearly always contained a de-identified subject ID, COVID-19 status, age in years and sex. The repertoires were released in a freely available public database meant as a resource for research on the immune response to SARS-CoV-2. The samples were drawn from two sources: the first 160 participants of the ongoing ImmuneRACE study, and 1,200 or so subjects contributed by 6 global collaborators. The dataset comprised deeply sampled blood TCRbeta repertoires from subjects exposed to, actively infected with, or recovered from COVID-19. The prospective study material was composed of cDNA or gDNA derived from T cells, B-cell-depleted T cells, or PBMCs. Where available, HLA class I and class II types were obtained from metadata supplied by the sample provider rather than from assay-based typing.

Paper-wide results and their limitations: The amount of clinical and demographic metadata varied by source and participant and was provided uncurated.

Turning to this clone: The specificity of this receptor is unknown. No much larger clone is present one base from it, and per-base qualities are unavailable.

The collaborating institutions used their own protocols to collect whole blood in K2EDTA tubes. Collaborator samples were shipped for TCRbeta analysis as frozen whole blood, isolated PBMCs, or DNA extracted from either sample type. TCRbeta CDR3 regions were amplified from genomic DNA by means of the immunoSEQ Assay, a bias-controlled multiplex PCR. In the original analysis: Within the assay, amplification of reference gene primers was used to estimate how many nucleated cells each sample contained. To quantify the absolute abundance of each unique TCRbeta CDR3 rearrangement, sequence reads were collapsed and filtered. For each sample, productive Simpson clonality was calculated as the square root of Simpson's diversity index over productive rearrangements. TCRdb obtained this table from immuneACCESS and retained in-frame rearrangements with V and J assigned. These tables miss some clones; where compared with another copy, unresolved V genes account for less than half of the shortfall, and the remainder is unexplained. Clone size and the V and J calls come from that table; the DNA yielded D and trimming. The sample profile shows hundreds of thousands of clones; approximately 87% of them were found once. The ten largest account for roughly 8.6% of the sample.

The receptor was derived from a human donor in a cohort sampled during active COVID-19. The sample taken for sequencing was peripheral blood.

The CDR3 here reads CASSPGTHTDTQYF. At the DNA level, the sequence is TGTGCCAGCAGCCCAGGGACTCACACAGATACGCAGTATTTT. The sequence links TRBV11-2 to TRBJ2-3; TRBD2 is a possible D gene, resting on 6 matching bases. The CDR3 measures 14 amino acids from cysteine to phenylalanine. Only the CDR3 DNA stays, 42 bases, in frame from base 1. The germline ends are 11 bases apart after V is trimmed by 5 bases and J by 2 bases. CDR1 and CDR2 are drawn from the germline V gene: SGHAT, FQNNGV.